Here is one TCR beta chain with its context. Other nucleotide sequences in the sample specify the same CDR3. This sample was taken from a study of blood T cell repertoires in COVID-19. Overall study context: T cells, B-cell-depleted T cells, or PBMCs supplied cDNA or gDNA.

Here immunoSEQ multiplex PCR was the method, and the copy in TCRdb shows in-frame clones only, minus some. The sample yields 300,000 to 400,000 clones, about 91% seen once. Germline V CDR1 and CDR2: SGDLS, YYNGEE. This CDR3 has 15 amino acids. V was clipped by 0 bases and J by 1 base, with 8 bases between them. The rearrangement links TRBV9 to TRBJ2-1, with D uncertain. This TCR was recovered from a man aged 30-40 years with COVID-19, enrolled during active disease. The sequencing input was peripheral blood. The CDR3: CASSVGGLSYNEQFF. In DNA form, the CDR3 reads TGTGCCAGCAGCGTAGGCGGCCTGTCCTACAATGAGCAGTTCTTC.